The subject of this entry is one TCR beta chain. Its antigen is not known. The data are from a study of T cell responses to AZD1222 COVID-19 vaccine. The CDR3 consists of 16 residues. The J segment lost 4 bases and the V segment lost 2 bases, leaving 6 bases of the junction unmatched. Germline CDR1 KGHDR, CDR2 SFDVKD. Clones were read by immunoSEQ multiplex PCR, and TCRdb kept only the in-frame ones, dropping some. The table has some 130,000 clones, 70% to 90% seen once. Broader study findings: Compared with day 0, the breadth and depth of the Spike-specific TCR repertoire rose significantly after two doses of AZD1222. Targets within unmutated variant regions were reportedly found for nearly half of spike-specific TCRs. Donor demographics were predominantly white British with a female majority; clonal diversity may be underestimated. Dominant CD4 TCR responses targeted spike regions 160-218 and 743-854.

The sequencing used peripheral blood, collected on day 0 of AZD1222 vaccination. The rearrangement joins TRBV24-1 to TRBJ2-2; TRBD1 matches 7 bases. The clonotype was recovered from an adult in good health. The CDR3 reads CATSDSSGQITGELFF. CDR3 nucleotide sequence: TGTGCCACCAGTGATTCCTCGGGACAGATCACCGGGGAGCTGTTTTTT.